One and the same sample provided the 22 T cell receptor beta chains below, sequenced in a study of a mutant IDH1 vaccine in newly diagnosed glioma. As for time point: baseline, week 1 (first vaccination visit). Indicated treatment: pre-vaccination baseline after standard-of-care therapy. The protocol was immunoSEQ multiplex PCR, while the TCRdb copy is restricted to in-frame clones and leaves out a portion. The profile shows 65,000 to 70,000 clones, about 86% of them singletons. Source: peripheral blood mononuclear cells (PBMCs), taken from a glioma patient treated with radiotherapy, temozolomide or both. Receptor source: a woman aged 18-29 years with glioma. Some clones in this sample may be carry-over from other donors' samples.

The chain uses TRBV9 and TRBJ2-7, with D unresolved. Germline-derived CDR1 and CDR2 are SGDLS and YYNGEE. V shed 0 bases and J shed 3 bases, with 16 bases lying between them. This CDR3 region has 16 residues. The CDR3 here is CASSVESYASLYEQYF. The CDR3, as DNA: TGTGCCAGCAGCGTAGAATCCTACGCTAGTCTCTACGAGCAGTACTTC.

The rearrangement links TRBV6-1 to TRBJ2-7, with TRBD2 matching 14 bases. This CDR3 has 14 residues. CDR1 is MNHNS, CDR2 SASEGT, per germline. The trim removed 6 bases at V and 4 bases at J, leaving 2 bases unmatched. CDR3: CASRGLAGEYEQYF. The CDR3, as DNA: TGTGCCAGCAGGGGACTAGCGGGGGAGTACGAGCAGTACTTC.

In its sample, this clone was seen a few times. V and J are TRBV2 and TRBJ1-1; D gene unclear. This CDR3 region has 14 residues. V was clipped by 11 bases and J by 1 base, with 17 bases between them. The germline V gene encodes CDR1 SNHLY and CDR2 FYNNEI. CDR3 residues: CACKNPAGNTEAFF. In nucleotides, the CDR3 is TGTGCCTGCAAAAATCCAGCAGGGAACACTGAAGCTTTCTTT.

The chain recombines TRBV5-1 with TRBJ2-1; 8 bases agree with TRBD1. In germline, CDR1 is SGHRS, CDR2 YFSETQ. Trimming took 4 bases from V and 10 from J; bases not matched to a gene: 7. This CDR3 has 13 amino acids. CDR3 residues: CASSQGAGREQFF. In nucleotides, the CDR3 is TGCGCCAGCAGCCAGGGGGCAGGCAGGGAGCAGTTCTTC.

The chain combines TRBV19 with TRBJ1-1, with a weak D call TRBD1 (5 bases). The CDR3 is made up of 13 amino acids. Trimming cost V 5 bases and J 1 base, with 8 bases left between them. Germline CDR1 LNHDA, CDR2 SQIVND (reference sequence). CDR3 amino acids: CASSQDKNTEAFF. Written as DNA, the CDR3 is TGTGCCAGTAGTCAGGACAAGAACACTGAAGCTTTCTTT.

This clone showed up just a few times. V is TRBV18 and J is TRBJ1-1, with no clear D. The germline V gene encodes CDR1 KGHSH and CDR2 LQKENI. This CDR3 is 13 amino acids long. The V end was cut by 5 bases, the J end by 1 base, with 8 bases between. The CDR3 protein is CASSSTQNTEAFF. The DNA for the CDR3 is TGTGCCAGCTCATCCACACAGAACACTGAAGCTTTCTTT.

The chain links TRBV9 to TRBJ2-7; D may match TRBD1 or TRBD2 (5 bases each). Per germline, CDR1 SGDLS and CDR2 YYNGEE. Trimming removed 5 bases at V and 5 bases at J, with 17 bases between. The CDR3 length is 14 residues. DNA of the CDR3: TGTGCCAGCAGTGGGGTGGGGGATCTCAACGAGCAGTACTTC. Translating it yields CASSGVGDLNEQYF.

The J gene is TRBJ1-1, the V gene TRBV7-8, with TRBD1 matching 7 bases. V lost 3 bases to trimming and J lost 6 bases; unmatched junction nucleotides: 7. CDR1 and CDR2 (germline): SGHVS, FQNEAQ. The CDR3 has 14 amino acids. The DNA of the CDR3 is TGTGCCAGCAGCTTCGAGACAGGGCCTCCTGAAGCTTTCTTT. This sequence encodes CASSFETGPPEAFF.

This chain joins TRBV7-3 and TRBJ2-5; 11 bases agree with TRBD2. This CDR3 is 15 amino acids long. Germline CDR1 SGHTA, CDR2 FQGTGA. V dropped 5 bases and J dropped 1; count of bases not matched to a gene: 3. CDR3 loop: CASSKGTSGQETQYF. In DNA, the CDR3 is TGTGCCAGCAGCAAAGGGACTAGCGGCCAAGAGACCCAGTACTTC. Filled out from reference TRBV7-3 and TRBJ2-5, the complete variable domain reads GAGVSQTPSNKVTEKGKYVELRCDPISGHTALYWYRQSLGQGPEFLIYFQGTGAADDSGLPNDRFFAVRPEGSVSTLKIQRTERGDSAVYLCASSKGTSGQETQYFGPGTRLLVL.

CDR3 loop: CASSQGQAVYEQYF. CDR3 coding DNA: TGCGCCAGCAGCCAAGGACAGGCGGTATACGAGCAGTACTTC. The chain carries TRBV4-1 and TRBJ2-7; maybe TRBD1 (6 bases). CDR3 size: 14 residues. Deletions cut 1 base from V and 4 bases from J, with 11 bases between. The V gene's germline CDR1 is MGHRA and CDR2 YSYEKL.

The chain recombines TRBV6-5 with TRBJ1-6; D gene ambiguous. CDR1 is MNHEY and CDR2 is SVGAGI in the germline V gene. The CDR3 contains 16 residues. V was trimmed by 2 bases and J by 7 bases, leaving 15 bases between them. The CDR3 region has the DNA TGTGCCAGCAGTTACGTTTCGGCGGCGCCGAATTCACCCCTCCACTTT. Translated, it gives CASSYVSAAPNSPLHF.

CDR3 in amino acids: CASSPGQGAIYF. CDR3 in DNA: TGTGCCAGTAGTCCAGGACAGGGCGCCATATATTTT. The chain is built from TRBV19 and TRBJ1-3; 8 bases map to TRBD1. The CDR3 sequence is 12 residues long. Unmatched junction bases numbered 5, after V lost 5 bases and J lost 11 bases. Looked up from germline, CDR1 is LNHDA and CDR2 is SQIVND (reference sequence).

The rearrangement uses TRBV15 and TRBJ2-5, with 8 bases aligning to TRBD2. CDR3 length equals 15 residues. After removal of 1 base from V and 3 bases from J, the junction contained 4 bases not matched to a gene. Germline V gives CDR1 LNHNV, CDR2 YYDKDF (reference sequence). Here the CDR3 DNA reads TGTGCCACCAGCAGAGCCCTAGCGGGCGAAGAGACCCAGTACTTC. Protein: CATSRALAGEETQYF.

This clone was counted only a few times. This CDR3 reads CARGLRRINEKLFF. The CDR3 DNA reads TGTGCCAGAGGCCTGAGGCGGATTAATGAAAAACTGTTTTTT. The chain couples TRBV9 to TRBJ1-4; no firm D call. In germline, CDR1 is SGDLS, CDR2 YYNGEE. The CDR3 consists of 14 residues. Trimming took 8 bases from V and 4 from J, leaving 15 bases between them.

The V call is TRBV5-4, the J call TRBJ2-1; D uncertain. Germline V lookup: CDR1 SGHNT, CDR2 YYREEE (reference sequence). V was pared by 0 bases and J by 5 bases, with 6 bases between. The CDR3 has 13 residues. Here the CDR3 DNA reads TGTGCCAGCAGCTTGGCCGAGGACAATGAGCAGTTCTTC. It is translated as CASSLAEDNEQFF.

In regard to this clone: Other DNA sequences in the same sample also yield this CDR3. The chain uses TRBV25-1 and TRBJ1-1; D gene unclear. This CDR3 contains 11 residues. The germline V gene has CDR1 MGHDK and CDR2 SYGVNS. The germline V and J ends were trimmed by 6 bases and 4 bases, with 6 bases remaining between them. This chain's CDR3 is CASSRGTEAFF. The CDR3 coding sequence is TGTGCCAGCAGCCGGGGCACTGAAGCTTTCTTT.

J is TRBJ2-1 and V is TRBV29-1, with unresolved D. Trimming stripped 4 bases from V and 7 bases from J, with 26 bases between. Looked up from germline, CDR1 is SQVTM and CDR2 is ANQGSEA. CDR3 length equals 17 residues. The CDR3 is CSVVLWESVRSGNEQFF. The CDR3 DNA sequence: TGCAGCGTTGTGTTGTGGGAATCGGTACGTTCGGGTAATGAGCAGTTCTTC.

The chain employs TRBV18 and TRBJ2-7; D not certain. The CDR3 loop spans 13 amino acids. Trimming removed 4 bases at V and 2 bases at J, with 9 bases between. Germline-derived CDR1 and CDR2 are KGHSH and LQKENI. In DNA form, the CDR3 reads TGTGCCAGCTCACTGGACCCCACCTACGAGCAGTACTTC. It is translated as CASSLDPTYEQYF.

Judged by abundance, this clone is medium-sized (0.01 to 0.1%). V is TRBV30 and J is TRBJ1-2, with 7 bases fitting TRBD1. Germline lookup yields CDR1 GTSNPN and CDR2 SVGIG (reference sequence). The CDR3 has 14 amino acids. V gave up 3 bases and J gave up 8 bases; unmatched junction bases: 12. The CDR3 sequence: CAWRETGNWWGYTF. CDR3 coding DNA: TGTGCCTGGAGAGAGACAGGGAACTGGTGGGGCTACACCTTC. Combining the CDR3 with reference TRBV30 and TRBJ1-2 gives the whole variable domain SQTIHQWPATLVQPVGSPLSLECTVEGTSNPNLYWYRQAAGRGLQLLFYSVGIGQISSEVPQNLSASRPQDRQFILSSKKLLLSDSGFYLCAWRETGNWWGYTFGSGTRLTVV.

The chain employs TRBV7-9 and TRBJ1-2; TRBD1 is a possible D gene (6 bases). Deletions cut 1 base from V and 4 bases from J, with 16 bases between. Germline CDR1 is SEHNR and CDR2 is FQNEAQ (reference sequence). The CDR3 is made up of 16 amino acids. The CDR3 nucleotides read TGTGCCAGCAGCTTAGTCCTAGGGGGGGGCGGCTATGGCTACACCTTC. Protein product: CASSLVLGGGGYGYTF.

V is TRBV28 and J is TRBJ2-7; D call uncertain. CDR3 length: 12 amino acids. The V end was cut by 5 bases, the J end by 2 bases, with 7 bases between. Germline V gives CDR1 MDHEN, CDR2 SYDVKM. The CDR3 sequence is CASSPDTYEQYF. The DNA for the CDR3 is TGTGCCAGCAGTCCCGACACCTACGAGCAGTACTTC.

The rearrangement uses TRBV6-1 and TRBJ2-5; TRBD2 aligns across 12 bases. In germline, CDR1 is MNHNS, CDR2 SASEGT. The length of the CDR3 is 15 residues. V dropped 5 bases and J dropped 2; count of bases not matched to a gene: 3. The CDR3 nucleotides are TGTGCCAGCAGTCCCCTAGCGGGGGGGCAAGAGACCCAGTACTTC. Residues: CASSPLAGGQETQYF.